This T cell receptor beta chain was sequenced in a study of blood T cells in healthy people across ages. A few counts support this clonotype. PCR was performed a second time for about 6 to 12 cycles using a sample-barcoded 5' primer and a J-beta primer mix. TCRdb re-called the 5' RACE reads with MiXCR, one entry per CDR3 protein. Of some 940,000 distinct CDR3 sequences in the sample, 25% to 30% were seen once. The CDR3 length is 15 residues. V trimming: 6 bases; J trimming: 4 bases; junction bases outside the gene matches: 8. The same sample was also used in a study of T cells of mothers and their children. That paper adds: The TCR beta CDR3 read count exceeded 9 million for each mother and was around 3.1 million for each child.

The chain combines TRBV12-3 or TRBV12-4 with TRBJ2-3; 9 positions match TRBD1. What was sequenced was blood. The receptor was isolated from a middle-aged woman in good health. CDR3: CASSSSGTGSDTQYF. The CDR3 bases are TGTGCCAGCAGCTCCTCCGGGACAGGGTCAGATACGCAGTATTTT.